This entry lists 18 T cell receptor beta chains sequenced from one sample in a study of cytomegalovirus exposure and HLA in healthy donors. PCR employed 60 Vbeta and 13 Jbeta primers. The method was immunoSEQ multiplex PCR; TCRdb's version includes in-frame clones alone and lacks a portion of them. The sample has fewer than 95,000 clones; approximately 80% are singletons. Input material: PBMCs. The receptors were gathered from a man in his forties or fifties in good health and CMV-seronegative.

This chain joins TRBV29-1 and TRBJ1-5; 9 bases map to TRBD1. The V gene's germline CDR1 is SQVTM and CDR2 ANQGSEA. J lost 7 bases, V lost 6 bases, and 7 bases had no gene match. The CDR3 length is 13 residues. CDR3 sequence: CSVITGGRQPQHF. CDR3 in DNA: TGCAGCGTGATAACAGGGGGCAGGCAGCCCCAGCATTTT.

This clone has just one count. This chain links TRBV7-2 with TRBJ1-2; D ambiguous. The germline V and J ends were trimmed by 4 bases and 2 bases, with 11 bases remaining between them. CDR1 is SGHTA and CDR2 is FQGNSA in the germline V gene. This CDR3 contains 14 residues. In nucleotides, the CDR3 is TGTGCCAGCAGCTATCCCGGGAAAAACTATGGCTACACCTTC. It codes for CASSYPGKNYGYTF.

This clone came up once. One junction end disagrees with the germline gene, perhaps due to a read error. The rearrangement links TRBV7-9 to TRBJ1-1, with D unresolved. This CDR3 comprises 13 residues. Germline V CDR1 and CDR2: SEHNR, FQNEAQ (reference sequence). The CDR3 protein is CASSQQQNTAAFF. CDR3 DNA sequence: TGTGCCAGCAGCCAACAGCAGAACACTGCAGCTTTCTTT.

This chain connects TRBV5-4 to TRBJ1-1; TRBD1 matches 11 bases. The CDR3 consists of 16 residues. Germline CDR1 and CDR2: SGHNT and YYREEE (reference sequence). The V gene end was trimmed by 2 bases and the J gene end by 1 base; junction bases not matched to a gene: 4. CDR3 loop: CASSLGGTGGNTEAFF. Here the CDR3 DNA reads TGTGCCAGCAGCTTAGGCGGGACAGGGGGGAACACTGAAGCTTTCTTT.

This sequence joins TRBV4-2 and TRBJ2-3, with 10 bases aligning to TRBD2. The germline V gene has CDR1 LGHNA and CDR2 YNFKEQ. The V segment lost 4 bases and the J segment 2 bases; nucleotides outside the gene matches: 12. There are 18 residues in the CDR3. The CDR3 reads CASSRDGLAETFTDTQYF. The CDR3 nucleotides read TGTGCCAGCAGCCGGGACGGACTAGCGGAGACTTTCACAGATACGCAGTATTTT.

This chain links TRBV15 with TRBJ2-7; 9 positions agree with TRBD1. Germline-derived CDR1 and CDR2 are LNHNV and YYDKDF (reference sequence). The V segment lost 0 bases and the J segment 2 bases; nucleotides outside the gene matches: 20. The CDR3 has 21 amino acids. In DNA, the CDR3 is TGTGCCACCAGCAGAGATGGGCCACAGGGGGCAACTCGTAAAAACACCTACGAGCAGTACTTC. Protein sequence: CATSRDGPQGATRKNTYEQYF. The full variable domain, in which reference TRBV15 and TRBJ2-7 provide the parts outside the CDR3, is DAMVIQNPRYQVTQFGKPVTLSCSQTLNHNVMYWYQQKSSQAPKLLFHYYDKDFNNEADTPDNFQSRRPNTSFCFLDIRSPGLGDTAMYLCATSRDGPQGATRKNTYEQYFGPGTRLTVT.

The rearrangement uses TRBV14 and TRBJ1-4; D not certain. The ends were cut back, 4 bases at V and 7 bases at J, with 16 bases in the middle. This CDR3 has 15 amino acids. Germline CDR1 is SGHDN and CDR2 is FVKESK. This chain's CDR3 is CASSRRQVLGEKLFF. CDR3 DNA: TGTGCCAGCAGCCGACGGCAGGTCTTAGGTGAAAAACTGTTTTTT.

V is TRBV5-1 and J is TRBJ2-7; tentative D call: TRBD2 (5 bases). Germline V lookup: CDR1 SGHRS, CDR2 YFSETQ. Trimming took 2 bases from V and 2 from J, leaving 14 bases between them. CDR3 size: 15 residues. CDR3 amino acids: CASSFGVSLTYEQYF. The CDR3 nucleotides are TGCGCCAGCAGCTTCGGGGTCAGCCTAACCTACGAGCAGTACTTC.

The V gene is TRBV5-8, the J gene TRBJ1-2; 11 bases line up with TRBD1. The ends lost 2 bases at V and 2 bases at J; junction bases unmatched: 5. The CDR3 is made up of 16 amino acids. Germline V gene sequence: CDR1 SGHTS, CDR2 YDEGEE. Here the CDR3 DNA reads TGTGCCAGCAGCTTAATCGGGACAGGGGGAAACTATGGCTACACCTTC. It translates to CASSLIGTGGNYGYTF.

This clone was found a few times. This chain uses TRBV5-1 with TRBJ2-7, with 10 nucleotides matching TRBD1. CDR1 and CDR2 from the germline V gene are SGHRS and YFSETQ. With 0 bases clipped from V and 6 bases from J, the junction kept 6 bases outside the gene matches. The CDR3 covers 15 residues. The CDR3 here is CASSLDRDRGAEQYF. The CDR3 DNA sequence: TGCGCCAGCAGCTTGGACCGGGACAGGGGCGCCGAGCAGTACTTC.

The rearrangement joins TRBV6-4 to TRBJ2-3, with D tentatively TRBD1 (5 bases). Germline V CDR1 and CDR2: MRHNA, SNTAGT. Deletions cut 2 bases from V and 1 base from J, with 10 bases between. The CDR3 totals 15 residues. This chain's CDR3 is CASSDRIGGTDTQYF. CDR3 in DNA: TGTGCCAGCAGTGACCGGATAGGGGGCACAGATACGCAGTATTTT.

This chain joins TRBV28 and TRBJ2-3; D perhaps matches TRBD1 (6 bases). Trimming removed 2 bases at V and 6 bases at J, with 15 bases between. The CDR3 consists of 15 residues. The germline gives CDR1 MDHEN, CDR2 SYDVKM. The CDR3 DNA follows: TGTGCCAGCAGTTTAAGGGGGACCCCCACGGATACGCAGTATTTT. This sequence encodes CASSLRGTPTDTQYF.

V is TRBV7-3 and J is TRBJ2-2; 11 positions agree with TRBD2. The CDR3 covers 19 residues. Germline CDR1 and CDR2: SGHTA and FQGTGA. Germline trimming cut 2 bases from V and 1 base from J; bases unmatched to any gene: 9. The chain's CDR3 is CASSLEAATSGGNTGELFF. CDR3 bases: TGTGCCAGCAGCTTAGAGGCCGCCACTAGCGGGGGGAACACCGGGGAGCTGTTTTTT.

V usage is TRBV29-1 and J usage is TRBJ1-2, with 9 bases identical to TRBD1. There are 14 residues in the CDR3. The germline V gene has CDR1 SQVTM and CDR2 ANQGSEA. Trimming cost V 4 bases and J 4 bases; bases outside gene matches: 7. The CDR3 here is CSVGDRAPSYGYTF. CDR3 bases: TGCAGCGTTGGGGACAGGGCACCATCCTATGGCTACACCTTC. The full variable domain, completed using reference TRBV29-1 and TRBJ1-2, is SAVISQKPSRDICQRGTSLTIQCQVDSQVTMMFWYRQQPGQSLTLIATANQGSEATYESGFVIDKFPISRPNLTFSTLTVSNMSPEDSSIYLCSVGDRAPSYGYTFGSGTRLTVV.

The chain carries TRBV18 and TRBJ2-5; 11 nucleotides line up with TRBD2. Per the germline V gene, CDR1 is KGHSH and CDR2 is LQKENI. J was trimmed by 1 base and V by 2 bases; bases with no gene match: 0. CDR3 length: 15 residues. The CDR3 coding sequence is TGTGCCAGCTCACCAACTAGCGGGGGCCAAGAGACCCAGTACTTC. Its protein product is CASSPTSGGQETQYF. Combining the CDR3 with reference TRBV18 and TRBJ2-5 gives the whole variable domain NAGVMQNPRHLVRRRGQEARLRCSPMKGHSHVYWYRQLPEEGLKFMVYLQKENIIDESGMPKERFSAEFPKEGPSILRIQQVVRGDSAAYFCASSPTSGGQETQYFGPGTRLLVL.

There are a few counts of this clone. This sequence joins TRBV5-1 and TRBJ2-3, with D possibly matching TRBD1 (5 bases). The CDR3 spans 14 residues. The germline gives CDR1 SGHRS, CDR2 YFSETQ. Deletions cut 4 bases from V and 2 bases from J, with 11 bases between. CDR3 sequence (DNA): TGCGCCAGCAGCCCATCAGGGTACACAGATACGCAGTATTTT. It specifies CASSPSGYTDTQYF.

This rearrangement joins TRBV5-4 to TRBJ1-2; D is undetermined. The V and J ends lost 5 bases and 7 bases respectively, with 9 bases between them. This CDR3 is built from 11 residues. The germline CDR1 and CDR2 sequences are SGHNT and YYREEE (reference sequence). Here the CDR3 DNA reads TGTGCCAGCAGACAAAGTCGTGGCTACACCTTC. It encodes CASRQSRGYTF.

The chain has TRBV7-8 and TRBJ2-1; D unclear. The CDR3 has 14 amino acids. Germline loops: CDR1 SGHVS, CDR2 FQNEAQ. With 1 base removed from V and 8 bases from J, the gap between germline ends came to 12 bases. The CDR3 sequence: CASSLGHGQYEQFF. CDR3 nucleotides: TGTGCCAGCAGCTTAGGTCATGGCCAGTATGAGCAGTTCTTC.